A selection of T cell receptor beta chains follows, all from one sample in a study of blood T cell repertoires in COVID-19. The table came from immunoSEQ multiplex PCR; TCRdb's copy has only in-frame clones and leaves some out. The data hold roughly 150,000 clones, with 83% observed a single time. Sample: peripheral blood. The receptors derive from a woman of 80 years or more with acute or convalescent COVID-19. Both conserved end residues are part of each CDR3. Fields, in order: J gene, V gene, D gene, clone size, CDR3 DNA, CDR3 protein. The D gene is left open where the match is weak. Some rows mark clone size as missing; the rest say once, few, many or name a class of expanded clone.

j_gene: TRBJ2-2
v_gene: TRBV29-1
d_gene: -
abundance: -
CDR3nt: TGCAGCGTTGAAGGCGGGGTAGGCAGGGCCCCCGGGGAGCTGTTTTTT
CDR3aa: CSVEGGVGRAPGELFF

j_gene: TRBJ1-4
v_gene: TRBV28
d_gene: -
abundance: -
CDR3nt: TGTGCCAGCAGTTTCCGGGAGGGTGAAAAACTGTTTTTT
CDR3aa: CASSFREGEKLFF

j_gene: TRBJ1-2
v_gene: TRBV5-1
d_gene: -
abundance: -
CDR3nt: TGCGCCAGCAGCTTGGTCGGAAGGCCAGGGGAAGACTATGGCTACACCTTC
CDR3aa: CASSLVGRPGEDYGYTF

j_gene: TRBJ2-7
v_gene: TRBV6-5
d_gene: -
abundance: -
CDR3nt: TGTGCCACCCTCAGGGGGGACCGGGGCGAGCAGTACTTC
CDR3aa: CATLRGDRGEQYF

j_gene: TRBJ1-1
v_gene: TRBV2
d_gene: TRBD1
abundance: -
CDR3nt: TGTGCCAGCAGGGACCGACAGGGGAAGAACACTGAAGCTTTCTTT
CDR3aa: CASRDRQGKNTEAFF

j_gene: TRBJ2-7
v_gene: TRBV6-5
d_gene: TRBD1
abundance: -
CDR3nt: TGTGCCAGCAGTTACTTAGGGACAGGGGGTTCCTACGAGCAGTACTTC
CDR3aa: CASSYLGTGGSYEQYF

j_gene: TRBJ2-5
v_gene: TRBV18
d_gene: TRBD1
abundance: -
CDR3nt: TGTGCCAGCTCACCACCCGGGACAGGGCGAGAGACCCAGTACTTC
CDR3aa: CASSPPGTGRETQYF

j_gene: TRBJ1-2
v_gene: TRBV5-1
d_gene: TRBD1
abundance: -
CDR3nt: TGCGCCAGCAGCTTTGGACAGGGAAATGGCTACACCTTC
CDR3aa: CASSFGQGNGYTF

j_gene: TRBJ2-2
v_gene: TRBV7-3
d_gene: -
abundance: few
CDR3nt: TGTGCCAGCACTGGGGGGTACCCCGGGGAGCTGTTTTTT
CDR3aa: CASTGGYPGELFF

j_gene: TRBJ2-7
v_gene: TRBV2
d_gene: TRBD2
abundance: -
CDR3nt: TGTGCCAGCACCTTCCCCCGGGACTATCAAGCCTACGAGCAGTACTTC
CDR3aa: CASTFPRDYQAYEQYF

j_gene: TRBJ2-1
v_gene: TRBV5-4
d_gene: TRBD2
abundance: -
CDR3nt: TGTGCCAGCAGCTTCCCTCGACTAGCGGATAACAATGAGCAGTTCTTC
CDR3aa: CASSFPRLADNNEQFF

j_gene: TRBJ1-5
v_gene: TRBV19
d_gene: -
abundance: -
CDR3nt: TGTGCCAGTAGTATTAGCGTACCTATGAGCAATCAGCCCCAGCATTTT
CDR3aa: CASSISVPMSNQPQHF

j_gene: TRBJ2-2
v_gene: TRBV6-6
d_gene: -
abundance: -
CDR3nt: TGTGCCAGCAGCTCCGACAGGAAGAACACCGGGGAGCTGTTTTTT
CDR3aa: CASSSDRKNTGELFF

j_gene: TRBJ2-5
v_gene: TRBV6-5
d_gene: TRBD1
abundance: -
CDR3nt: TGTGCCAGCAGTTCTAACAGGGGCGGGGAGACCCAGTACTTC
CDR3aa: CASSSNRGGETQYF

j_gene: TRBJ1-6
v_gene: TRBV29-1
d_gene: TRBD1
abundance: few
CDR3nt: TGCAGCGTTCGACAGGGAGATAGCTATAATTCACCCCTCCACTTT
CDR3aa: CSVRQGDSYNSPLHF

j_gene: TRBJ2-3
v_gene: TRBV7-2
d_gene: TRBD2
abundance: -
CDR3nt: TGTGCCAGCCGTCAATCTAGCGGGAATACGCAGTATTTT
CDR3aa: CASRQSSGNTQYF

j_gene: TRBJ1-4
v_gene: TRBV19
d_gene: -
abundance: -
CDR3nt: TGTGCCAGTAGTATCAACCGGGGGGCGGATGAAAAACTGTTTTTT
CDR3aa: CASSINRGADEKLFF

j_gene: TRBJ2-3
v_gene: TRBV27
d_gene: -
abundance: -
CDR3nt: TGTGCCAGCAGTCCAGGGGAAGCTGGGGATACGCAGTATTTT
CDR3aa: CASSPGEAGDTQYF

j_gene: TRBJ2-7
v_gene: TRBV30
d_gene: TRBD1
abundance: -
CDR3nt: TGTGCCTGGAGGGAAGGGACAGGGCTTTCCTACGAGCAGTACTTC
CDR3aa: CAWREGTGLSYEQYF

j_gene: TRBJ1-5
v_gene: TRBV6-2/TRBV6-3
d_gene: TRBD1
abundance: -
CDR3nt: TGTGCCAGCAGTTACGACAGGGGAAATCAGCCCCAGCATTTT
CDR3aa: CASSYDRGNQPQHF

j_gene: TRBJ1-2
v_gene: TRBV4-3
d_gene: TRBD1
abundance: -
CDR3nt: TGCGCCAGCAGCCAGGCAGGGGGCGTCTATGGCTACACCTTC
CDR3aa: CASSQAGGVYGYTF

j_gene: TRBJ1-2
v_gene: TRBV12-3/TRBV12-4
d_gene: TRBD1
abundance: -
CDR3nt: TGTGCCAGCAGTTTACAGGGGGCATATGGCTACACCTTC
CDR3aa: CASSLQGAYGYTF

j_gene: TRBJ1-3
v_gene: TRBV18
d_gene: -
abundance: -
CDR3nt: TGTGCCAGCTCACCATCAGGGGATGGAGACACCATATATTTT
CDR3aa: CASSPSGDGDTIYF

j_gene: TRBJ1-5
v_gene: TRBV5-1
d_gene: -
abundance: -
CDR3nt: TGCGCCAGCAGCTTGGAAGGGGCGGATCAGCCCCAGCATTTT
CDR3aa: CASSLEGADQPQHF

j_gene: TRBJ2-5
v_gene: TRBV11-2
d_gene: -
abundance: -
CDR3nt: TGTGCCAGCAGCTTAGATCTTGGGAGCCACCAGTACTTC
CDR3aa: CASSLDLGSHQYF

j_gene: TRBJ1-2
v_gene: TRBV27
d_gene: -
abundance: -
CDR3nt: TGTGCCAGCAGTCCTGACAGGACCTTCTATGGCTACACCTTC
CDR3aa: CASSPDRTFYGYTF

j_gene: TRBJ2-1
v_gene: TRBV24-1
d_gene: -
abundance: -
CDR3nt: TGTGCCACCAGTGATTTCAGCAATGAGCAGTTCTTC
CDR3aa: CATSDFSNEQFF

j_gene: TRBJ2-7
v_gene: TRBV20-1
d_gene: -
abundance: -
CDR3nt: TGCAGTGCTAGTCTGGGCTCCGAGCAGTACTTC
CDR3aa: CSASLGSEQYF

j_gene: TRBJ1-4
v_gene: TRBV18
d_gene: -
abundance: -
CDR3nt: TGTGCCAGCTCACCCCGGGTAGAGACTAATGAAAAACTGTTTTTT
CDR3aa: CASSPRVETNEKLFF